The source of this TCR beta chain is a study of a mutant IDH1 vaccine in newly diagnosed glioma. Time point indicated: week 23, last vaccination. Doses comprised 300 ug of mutant IDH1 20-mer peptide each, plus topical imiquimod. New astrocytomas of WHO grade 3 or 4 that were IDH1-mutant and ATRX-lost were found in the donors. This clone was seen only once. Antigen specificity is unknown. Sequencing was performed with immunoSEQ multiplex PCR; in TCRdb, only in-frame clones are kept and a portion is missing. This sample has more than 25,000 clones, with 70% to 90% found just once. The CDR3 totals 14 residues. Trimming pared 5 bases from V and 2 bases from J, leaving 12 bases between. Germline CDR1 reads SNHLY; CDR2 reads FYNNEI.

This TCR was sampled from a middle-aged man with glioma. This rearrangement joins TRBV2 to TRBJ1-1; D call uncertain. Sample: PBMCs, taken from a glioma patient whose treatment included an IDH1 peptide vaccine. The CDR3 bases are TGTGCCAGCAGTCAACGGACGGGAAACACTGAAGCTTTCTTT. As protein: CASSQRTGNTEAFF.